Listed here are 22 T cell receptor beta chains from one sample, sequenced in a study of cytomegalovirus exposure and HLA in healthy donors. PCR employed 60 Vbeta and 13 Jbeta primers. Repertoires were generated with immunoSEQ multiplex PCR, while TCRdb's copy carries only in-frame clones and drops some. The sample has about 180,000 clones, roughly 80% seen once. The sequencing input was PBMCs. The receptors here all came from a man between 60 and 75 years old in good health and CMV-seronegative.

The V gene is TRBV14, the J gene TRBJ2-5, with 8 nucleotides matching TRBD1. CDR3 length: 17 amino acids. Germline loops: CDR1 SGHDN, CDR2 FVKESK. The J segment lost 2 bases and the V segment lost 1 base, leaving 9 bases of the junction unmatched. The CDR3 region has the DNA TGTGCCAGCAGCCAAGGGGTAGCGCGACAGGGGCAAGAGACCCAGTACTTC. This translates into CASSQGVARQGQETQYF.

The J gene is TRBJ1-5, the V gene TRBV6-6, with no clear D. The V end lost 7 bases, the J end lost 7 bases, and 14 bases lay between the germline ends. Germline CDR1 reads MNHNY; CDR2 reads SVGAGI (reference sequence). This CDR3 is built from 13 residues. The CDR3 here is CASTPGFNQPQHF. The DNA for the CDR3 is TGTGCCAGCACTCCCGGGTTCAACCAGCCCCAGCATTTT.

This clone has just a few counts. The chain employs TRBV5-4 and TRBJ2-7; D may be TRBD1 (6 bases). This CDR3 comprises 14 residues. The germline CDR1 and CDR2 sequences are SGHNT and YYREEE (reference sequence). V dropped 4 bases and J dropped 6 bases, with 17 bases sitting between them. DNA for the CDR3: TGTGCCAGCAGCGGCAGGGGTTTTAGTGGCGAGCAGTACTTC. It is translated as CASSGRGFSGEQYF.

The chain is built from TRBV6-5 and TRBJ1-5; TRBD1 might be the D (5 bases). The CDR3 is made up of 15 amino acids. Looked up from germline, CDR1 is MNHEY and CDR2 is SVGAGI. V lost 2 bases and J lost 0, with 8 bases in between. CDR3 nucleotides: TGTGCCAGCAGTTACGCAGGGCTTAGCAATCAGCCCCAGCATTTT. Translated, it gives CASSYAGLSNQPQHF.

The chain recombines TRBV5-1 with TRBJ1-2; 8 positions match TRBD1. V shed 0 bases and J 7 bases; nucleotides not matched to a gene: 8. This CDR3 is built from 15 residues. Germline CDR1 reads SGHRS; CDR2 reads YFSETQ. In nucleotides, the CDR3 is TGCGCCAGCAGCTTGGAAGGGACAGGATTAACTGGCTACACCTTC. Protein: CASSLEGTGLTGYTF.

The chain combines TRBV5-1 with TRBJ2-1; D is perhaps TRBD1 (6 bases). The CDR3 consists of 15 residues. CDR1 and CDR2 (germline): SGHRS, YFSETQ. Trimming removed 0 bases from V and 4 bases from J, with 11 bases in between. The CDR3 DNA reads TGCGCCAGCAGCTTGGAGAGGACAGAATACAATGAGCAGTTCTTC. Translation gives CASSLERTEYNEQFF.

The rearrangement uses TRBV14 and TRBJ1-2, with D maybe TRBD1 (6 bases). V was shortened by 5 bases and J by 5 bases, with 21 bases between the two germline ends. This CDR3 is 16 amino acids long. The germline gives CDR1 SGHDN, CDR2 FVKESK. The CDR3: CASSSLPGATAYGYTF. CDR3 nucleotide sequence: TGTGCCAGCAGCTCCCTTCCAGGGGCCACCGCTTATGGCTACACCTTC.

The chain uses TRBV6-5 and TRBJ1-6; D perhaps matches TRBD1 (5 bases). The CDR3 sequence is 15 residues long. The germline gives CDR1 MNHEY, CDR2 SVGAGI. The V end lost 2 bases, the J end lost 6 bases, and 11 bases lay between the germline ends. CDR3 sequence: CASSYTSGINSPLHF. Here the CDR3 DNA reads TGTGCCAGCAGTTACACCTCAGGGATTAATTCACCCCTCCACTTT.

The V call is TRBV6-1, the J call TRBJ1-4; a weak D match, TRBD1 (6 bases). V dropped 6 bases and J dropped 1 base, with 12 bases sitting between them. CDR3 size: 15 residues. CDR1 and CDR2 (germline): MNHNS, SASEGT. The chain's CDR3 is CASSDPRGTNEKLFF. CDR3 sequence (DNA): TGTGCCAGCAGCGATCCCAGGGGAACTAATGAAAAACTGTTTTTT.

A remark on this clone: Other DNA sequences within the sample encode an identical CDR3. The chain couples TRBV5-1 to TRBJ2-5; maybe TRBD1 (6 bases). Per the germline V gene, CDR1 is SGHRS and CDR2 is YFSETQ. There are 13 residues in the CDR3. Trimming took off 3 bases at V and 2 bases at J, with 8 bases between the two ends. CDR3 loop: CASSSTGQETQYF. As DNA, the CDR3 is TGCGCCAGCAGCTCGACAGGTCAAGAGACCCAGTACTTC.

This clone was seen a handful of times. The V and J genes are TRBV30 and TRBJ2-3, with 8 bases fitting TRBD2. The trim removed 8 bases at V and 2 bases at J, leaving 3 bases unmatched. CDR3 size: 12 residues. Germline V gene data show CDR1 as GTSNPN and CDR2 as SVGIG (reference sequence). This CDR3 is CAIAGSTDTQYF. In nucleotides, the CDR3 is TGTGCCATAGCGGGATCCACAGATACGCAGTATTTT.

The CDR3 DNA is TGTGCCAGCTCACCACCGGGCGGGGCAGGGGAGCAGTTCTTC. Its translation: CASSPPGGAGEQFF. The V call is TRBV18, the J call TRBJ2-1, with D maybe TRBD2 (6 bases). Per the germline V gene, CDR1 is KGHSH and CDR2 is LQKENI. The V and J ends lost 0 bases and 10 bases respectively, with 13 bases between them. This CDR3 is built from 14 residues.

V is TRBV5-1 and J is TRBJ1-1, with 8 bases identical to TRBD1. V shed 3 bases, J shed 6 bases, and the junction held 10 bases outside the gene matches. From germline, CDR1 is SGHRS and CDR2 YFSETQ. The CDR3 is 15 residues long. CDR3 sequence reads: CASSSLQGGGAEAFF. The CDR3 region has the DNA TGCGCCAGCAGCTCTTTACAGGGGGGCGGCGCTGAAGCTTTCTTT.

The V and J genes are TRBV4-3 and TRBJ1-5, with TRBD1 identical over 12 bases. Germline CDR1 and CDR2: LGHNA and YSLEER. CDR3 length: 17 residues. Trimming removed 1 base from V and 4 bases from J; junction bases left unmatched: 5. The CDR3 loop reads CASSQGRDRGPNQPQHF. CDR3 sequence (DNA): TGCGCCAGCAGCCAAGGCCGGGACAGGGGGCCAAATCAGCCCCAGCATTTT.

This clone was found a few times. CDR3: CASSPFREQNTIYF. The CDR3 DNA reads TGTGCCAGCTCACCATTCCGGGAACAAAACACCATATATTTT. V is TRBV18 and J is TRBJ1-3; D gene unclear. CDR1 and CDR2 (germline): KGHSH, LQKENI. This CDR3 has 14 residues. V lost 2 bases and J 6 bases, leaving 11 bases between the germline ends.

The chain combines TRBV7-8 with TRBJ1-4; a weak D match, TRBD1 (6 bases). V was pared by 5 bases and J by 3 bases, with 13 bases between. CDR3 size: 15 residues. Looked up from germline, CDR1 is SGHVS and CDR2 is FQNEAQ. The CDR3: CASSPGTPANEKLFF. CDR3 nucleotides: TGTGCCAGCAGCCCAGGGACACCAGCTAATGAAAAACTGTTTTTT.

There are a few counts of this clone. The rearrangement joins TRBV13 to TRBJ2-7; TRBD2 agrees at 7 bases. The CDR3 runs to 14 residues. CDR1 is PRHDT and CDR2 is FYEKMQ in the germline V gene (reference sequence). V dropped 4 bases and J dropped 3; count of bases not matched to a gene: 6. For the CDR3, the DNA is TGTGCCAGCAGCTCCTCTAGCGGCGACTACGAGCAGTACTTC. Protein: CASSSSSGDYEQYF.

V gene TRBV28 combines with J gene TRBJ2-6; D gene unclear. The CDR3 sequence is 15 residues long. CDR1 and CDR2 from the germline V gene are MDHEN and SYDVKM. V lost 1 base and J 2 bases, leaving 6 bases between the germline ends. In nucleotides, the CDR3 is TGTGCCAGCAGTTTATCCAGTCCTGGGGCCAACGTCCTGACTTTC. This gives the protein CASSLSSPGANVLTF.

This clone was found a few times. V usage is TRBV6-5 and J usage is TRBJ1-2; D is possibly TRBD1 (5 bases). The CDR3 loop spans 13 amino acids. Germline CDR1 reads MNHEY; CDR2 reads SVGAGI. Trimming removed 6 bases from V and 5 bases from J, with 13 bases in between. This CDR3 is CASSTSGGYGYTF. CDR3 bases: TGTGCCAGCAGCACTTCGGGGGGGTATGGCTACACCTTC.

The chain employs TRBV27 and TRBJ2-7, with a possible D match to TRBD1 (6 bases). V lost 6 bases to trimming and J lost 6 bases, with 15 bases between them. CDR3 length: 13 residues. Germline V gives CDR1 MNHEY, CDR2 SMNVEV (reference sequence). The chain's CDR3 is CASRLGLGGEQYF. CDR3 DNA: TGTGCCAGCAGATTAGGGTTAGGGGGCGAGCAGTACTTC.

The genes are TRBV5-6 and TRBJ2-5; D not resolved. Germline V gene data show CDR1 as SGHDT and CDR2 as YYEEEE. Trimming cost V 1 base and J 1 base, with 11 bases left between them. The length of the CDR3 is 15 residues. The DNA for the CDR3 is TGTGCCAGCAGCTTGTTGGGTAGGAGCCAAGAGACCCAGTACTTC. Translating it yields CASSLLGRSQETQYF.

This sequence joins TRBV6-5 and TRBJ1-2; D is undetermined. The CDR3 consists of 12 residues. CDR1 and CDR2 (germline): MNHEY, SVGAGI. V was trimmed by 5 bases and J by 8 bases, leaving 12 bases between them. CDR3 bases: TGTGCCAGCAGTGAAGAGGGAGGCGGCTACACCTTC. It translates to CASSEEGGGYTF.